The rows below give T cell receptor beta chains drawn from one sample of a study of T cells in Graves' hyperthyroidism and ophthalmopathy. TCRdb reanalysed the multiplex PCR reads using MiXCR and keeps one entry per CDR3 protein. The sample has 500,000 to 750,000 distinct CDR3 sequences, less than 20% seen once. Material: blood. Receptors originate from a woman in her 30s with Graves' hyperthyroidism. Each CDR3 is given without its conserved first and last residue. The D gene is left open where the match is weak.

>12|-|TRBJ2-7|TRBV3-1
ASSHDSLSYEQY
>14|-|TRBJ2-1|TRBV13
ASSLLAGITYNEQF
>11|-|TRBJ1-2|TRBV19
ASSIPAAYGYT
>13|TRBD2|TRBJ2-7|TRBV7-6
ASSYGTSGSAEQY
>14|-|TRBJ2-7|TRBV6-5
ARSYSAGASSYEQY
>13|TRBD1|TRBJ2-5|TRBV27
ASRVRTGIQETQY
>12|-|TRBJ2-7|TRBV30
AWSVGGSIYEQY
>14|-|TRBJ2-1|TRBV5-1
ASSVGPPGVYNEQF
>13|TRBD2|TRBJ2-1|TRBV2
ASKYASGRNNEQF
>9|-|TRBJ2-1|TRBV12-3/TRBV12-4
ASSQTNEQF
>13|-|TRBJ1-1|TRBV4-2
ASSQDWMGSTEAF
>11|-|TRBJ2-2|TRBV12-5
ASGLHRIGELF
>12|-|TRBJ1-3|TRBV19
ASSRAGPGNTIY
>11|-|TRBJ2-5|TRBV7-9
ASRSAPQETQY
>12|TRBD1|TRBJ2-6|TRBV19
ASFQGAGANVLT
>14|-|TRBJ2-1|TRBV6-4
ASSDEAGSSYNEQF
>12|TRBD2|TRBJ2-7|TRBV3-1
ASSITSGSYEQY
>13|-|TRBJ2-2|TRBV3-1
ASSQESLYTGELF
>14|TRBD2|TRBJ2-3|TRBV10-3
AISETSGTSTDTQY
>14|TRBD1|TRBJ1-1|TRBV7-2
ASSHGQGHTNTEAF
>12|TRBD2|TRBJ2-7|TRBV20-1
SARGTSGRGEQY
>17|TRBD1|TRBJ1-6|TRBV6-1
ASSGGRQGRSSYNSPLH
>16|-|TRBJ2-1|TRBV5-6
ASSGRTGSGTSLNEQF
>11|-|TRBJ2-3|TRBV27
ASRGDVTDTQY
>11|-|TRBJ1-1|TRBV19
ASSDLSPPEAF
>15|-|TRBJ1-1|TRBV5-1
ASSLSSGPRGGTEAF
>12|-|TRBJ2-7|TRBV12-3/TRBV12-4
ASSGTSAAYEQY
>13|-|TRBJ2-1|TRBV28
ASSLGLFPYNEQF
>10|-|TRBJ2-2|TRBV7-2
ASIRRNGELF
>11|-|TRBJ1-2|TRBV7-9
ASRSQVNYGYT
>13|TRBD2|TRBJ2-7|TRBV6-1
ASSDPGGGAYEQY
>11|-|TRBJ2-7|TRBV20-1
SARAGTSYEQY
>11|-|TRBJ1-5|TRBV19
ASSIRGNQPQH
>14|-|TRBJ2-2|TRBV12-3/TRBV12-4
ASSPQGPTNTGELF
>13|TRBD1|TRBJ2-7|TRBV4-1
ASSLGTVSSYEQY
>16|-|TRBJ1-6|TRBV12-3/TRBV12-4
ASSLGGGVGRNNSPLH